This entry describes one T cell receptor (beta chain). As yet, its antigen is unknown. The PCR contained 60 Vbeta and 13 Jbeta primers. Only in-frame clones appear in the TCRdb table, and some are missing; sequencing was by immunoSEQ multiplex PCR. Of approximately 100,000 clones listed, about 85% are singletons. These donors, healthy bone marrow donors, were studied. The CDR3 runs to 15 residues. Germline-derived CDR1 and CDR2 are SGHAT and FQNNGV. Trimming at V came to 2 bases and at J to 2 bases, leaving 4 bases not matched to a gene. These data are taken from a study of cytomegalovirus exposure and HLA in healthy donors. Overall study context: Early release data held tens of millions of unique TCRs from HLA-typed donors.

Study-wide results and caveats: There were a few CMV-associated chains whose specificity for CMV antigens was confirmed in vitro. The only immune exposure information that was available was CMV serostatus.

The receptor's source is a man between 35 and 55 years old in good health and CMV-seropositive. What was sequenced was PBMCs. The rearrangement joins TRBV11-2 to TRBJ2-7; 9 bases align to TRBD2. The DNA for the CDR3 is TGTGCCAGCAGCTTATCGGGACTAGCCCCCTACGAGCAGTACTTC. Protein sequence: CASSLSGLAPYEQYF.